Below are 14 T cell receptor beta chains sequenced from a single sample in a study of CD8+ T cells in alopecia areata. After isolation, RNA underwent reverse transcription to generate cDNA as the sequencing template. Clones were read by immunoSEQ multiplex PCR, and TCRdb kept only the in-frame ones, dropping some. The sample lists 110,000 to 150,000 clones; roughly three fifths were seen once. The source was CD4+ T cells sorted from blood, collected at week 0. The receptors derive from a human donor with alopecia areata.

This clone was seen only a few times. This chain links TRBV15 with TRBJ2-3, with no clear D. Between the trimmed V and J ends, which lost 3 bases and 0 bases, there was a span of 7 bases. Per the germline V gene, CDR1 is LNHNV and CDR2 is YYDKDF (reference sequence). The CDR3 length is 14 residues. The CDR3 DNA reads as TGTGCCACCAGCAGGGATGCTAGCACAGATACGCAGTATTTT. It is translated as CATSRDASTDTQYF.

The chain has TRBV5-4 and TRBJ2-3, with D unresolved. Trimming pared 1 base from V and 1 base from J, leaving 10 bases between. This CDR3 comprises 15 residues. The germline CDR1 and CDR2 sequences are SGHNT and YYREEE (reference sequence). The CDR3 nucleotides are TGTGCCAGCAGCTTGCCGGGTTCTGGCACAGATACGCAGTATTTT. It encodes CASSLPGSGTDTQYF.

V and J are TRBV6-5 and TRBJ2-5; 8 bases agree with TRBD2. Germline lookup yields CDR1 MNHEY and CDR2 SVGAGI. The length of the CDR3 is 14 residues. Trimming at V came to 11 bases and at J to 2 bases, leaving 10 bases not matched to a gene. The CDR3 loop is CACNERGPQETQYF. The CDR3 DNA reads TGTGCCTGCAACGAGCGGGGGCCTCAAGAGACCCAGTACTTC.

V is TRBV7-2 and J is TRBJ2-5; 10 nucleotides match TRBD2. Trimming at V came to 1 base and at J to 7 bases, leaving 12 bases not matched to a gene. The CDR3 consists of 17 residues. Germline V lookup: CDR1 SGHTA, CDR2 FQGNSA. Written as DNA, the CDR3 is TGTGCCAGCAGCTTAGGGACTAGCGGCGCCAAGGGGGGGACCCAGTACTTC. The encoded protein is CASSLGTSGAKGGTQYF.

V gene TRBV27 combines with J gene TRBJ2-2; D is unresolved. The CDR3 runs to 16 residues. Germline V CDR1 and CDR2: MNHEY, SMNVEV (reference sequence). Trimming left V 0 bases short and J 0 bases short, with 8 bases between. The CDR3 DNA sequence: TGTGCCAGCAGTTTATCGGTGGCCCCGAACACCGGGGAGCTGTTTTTT. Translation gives CASSLSVAPNTGELFF.

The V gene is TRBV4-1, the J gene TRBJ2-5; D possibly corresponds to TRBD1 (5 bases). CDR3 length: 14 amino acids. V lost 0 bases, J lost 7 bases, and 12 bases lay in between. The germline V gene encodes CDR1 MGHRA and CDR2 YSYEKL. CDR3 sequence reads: CASSQDRQPGTQYF. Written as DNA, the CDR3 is TGCGCCAGCAGCCAAGACAGACAGCCAGGGACCCAGTACTTC.

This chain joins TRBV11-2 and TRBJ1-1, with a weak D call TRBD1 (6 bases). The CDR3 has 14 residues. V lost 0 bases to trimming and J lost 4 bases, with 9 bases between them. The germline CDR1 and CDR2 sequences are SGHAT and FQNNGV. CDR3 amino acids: CASSLDFRGTEAFF. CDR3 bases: TGTGCCAGCAGCTTAGATTTCAGGGGCACTGAAGCTTTCTTT.

Written as DNA, the CDR3 is TGTGCCAGCAGCTTAGCGGGGGGGTTTTACAATGAGCAGTTCTTC. It is translated as CASSLAGGFYNEQFF. The V gene is TRBV7-2, the J gene TRBJ2-1; 7 bases are shared with TRBD2. The V and J ends lost 0 bases and 4 bases, in that order; junction bases with no gene match: 3. Germline V gene data show CDR1 as SGHTA and CDR2 as FQGNSA. The CDR3 covers 15 residues.

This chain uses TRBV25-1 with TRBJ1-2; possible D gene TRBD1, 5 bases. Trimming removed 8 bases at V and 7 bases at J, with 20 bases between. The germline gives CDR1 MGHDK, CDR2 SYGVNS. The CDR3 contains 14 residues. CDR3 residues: CASPSKGLYGGYTF. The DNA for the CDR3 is TGTGCCAGCCCTAGTAAGGGGCTTTACGGTGGCTACACCTTC.

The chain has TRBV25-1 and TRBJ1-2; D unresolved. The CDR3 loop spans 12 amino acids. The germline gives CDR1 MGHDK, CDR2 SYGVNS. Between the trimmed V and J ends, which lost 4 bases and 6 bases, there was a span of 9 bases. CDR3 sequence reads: CASSVWPNGYTF. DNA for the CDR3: TGTGCCAGCAGTGTCTGGCCGAATGGCTACACCTTC.

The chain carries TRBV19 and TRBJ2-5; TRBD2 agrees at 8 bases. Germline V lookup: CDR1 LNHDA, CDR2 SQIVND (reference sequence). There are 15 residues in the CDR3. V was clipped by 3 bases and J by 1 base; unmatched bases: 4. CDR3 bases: TGTGCCAGTAGTATTGGCGGGGGGCTCCAAGAGACCCAGTACTTC. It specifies CASSIGGGLQETQYF. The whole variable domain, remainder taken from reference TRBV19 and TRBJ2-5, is DGGITQSPKYLFRKEGQNVTLSCEQNLNHDAMYWYRQDPGQGLRLIYYSQIVNDFQKGDIAEGYSVSREKKESFPLTVTSAQKNPTAFYLCASSIGGGLQETQYFGPGTRLLVL.

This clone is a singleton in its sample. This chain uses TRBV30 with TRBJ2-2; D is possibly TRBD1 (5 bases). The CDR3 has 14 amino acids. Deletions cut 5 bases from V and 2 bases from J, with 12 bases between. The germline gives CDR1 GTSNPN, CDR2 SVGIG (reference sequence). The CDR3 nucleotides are TGTGCCTGGCTCGGACACGTCAACACCGGGGAGCTGTTTTTT. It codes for CAWLGHVNTGELFF.

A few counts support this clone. DNA for the CDR3: TGTGCCAGCTTGGGGAGCAGGGCGTCCAGTGAGCAGTTCTTC. This encodes CASLGSRASSEQFF. The rearrangement uses TRBV11-1 and TRBJ2-1; TRBD1 or TRBD2 may be the D gene (5 bases each). V was shortened by 8 bases and J by 9 bases, with 20 bases between the two germline ends. The CDR3 length is 14 residues. CDR1 and CDR2 (germline): SGHAT, FQDESV (reference sequence).

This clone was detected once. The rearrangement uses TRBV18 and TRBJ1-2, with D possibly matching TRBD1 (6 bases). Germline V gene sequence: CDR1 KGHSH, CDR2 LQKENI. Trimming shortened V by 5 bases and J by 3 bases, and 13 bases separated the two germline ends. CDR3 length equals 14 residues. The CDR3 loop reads CASSTGMGDYGYTF. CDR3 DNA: TGTGCCAGCTCAACAGGGATGGGCGACTATGGCTACACCTTC.